This section outlines one T cell receptor beta chain sequence together with its context. The antigen remains undetermined. The data derive from a study of blood T cells in healthy people across ages. Study-wide results and limits: While age rose, TCR beta diversity per million T cells dropped in a roughly linear way. Conclusively comparing naive with antigen-experienced cells was impossible with unsorted PBMCs.

V lost 6 bases, J lost 6 bases, and 11 bases lay in between. Germline lookup yields CDR1 MNHEY and CDR2 SMNVEV (reference sequence). This CDR3 contains 13 residues. The second PCR ran roughly 7 to 12 cycles with a sample-barcoded 5' primer and J-beta primers. One entry per CDR3 protein, called by TCRdb with MiXCR from the 5' RACE reads. This sample has 800,000 or so distinct CDR3 sequences, with around 25% found just once. The same sample was also studied in work on T cells of mothers and their children. That paper notes: Thymic selection molds TCR recombination output in much the same way for related pairs as for unrelated pairs.

The sequencing sample was made of blood. The receptor was derived from a boy younger than 18 in good health. The V and J genes are TRBV27 and TRBJ1-4; weak D call: TRBD1 (5 bases). The CDR3 sequence is CASRLTDHEKLFF. In DNA, the CDR3 is TGTGCCAGCAGACTGACAGATCATGAAAAACTGTTTTTT.